This T cell receptor (beta chain) was documented in a study of T cells after yellow fever vaccination. As to this clonotype: Its antigen is not known.

The CDR3 is 14 amino acids. The germline V gene encodes CDR1 SGHDN and CDR2 FVKESK. V dropped 3 bases and J dropped 4 bases, with 12 bases sitting between them. MiXCR, applied by TCRdb to the 5' RACE reads, yields one record per CDR3 protein. The table lists 300,000 or so distinct CDR3 sequences, roughly 13% of them singletons. Broader study findings: Repertoires sorted by FACS could include abundant clonotypes that are contaminants from the bulk population.

The genes are TRBV14 and TRBJ2-5; D gene ambiguous. The sequence came from a man aged 25-45 years who received the YFV17D yellow fever vaccine. Material: CD4+ T cells sorted from PBMCs, obtained 45 days after the yellow fever booster vaccination. The CDR3 DNA reads TGTGCCAGCAGCCAGCAAGACTGGGGAGAGACCCAGTACTTC. Translated: CASSQQDWGETQYF.